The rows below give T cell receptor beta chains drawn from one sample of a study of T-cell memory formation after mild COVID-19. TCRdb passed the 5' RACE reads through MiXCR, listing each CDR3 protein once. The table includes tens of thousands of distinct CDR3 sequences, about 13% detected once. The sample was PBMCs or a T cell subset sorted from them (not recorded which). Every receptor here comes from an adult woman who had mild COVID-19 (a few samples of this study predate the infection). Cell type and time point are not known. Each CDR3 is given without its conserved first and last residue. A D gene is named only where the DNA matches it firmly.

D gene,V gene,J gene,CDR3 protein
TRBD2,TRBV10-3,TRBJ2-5,AIQTSGGYQETQY
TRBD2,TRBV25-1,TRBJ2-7,ASSVSGGSYEQY
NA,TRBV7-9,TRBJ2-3,ASTGGLSRTDTQY
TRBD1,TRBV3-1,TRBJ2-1,ASGTESSYNEQF
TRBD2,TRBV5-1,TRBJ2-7,ASSLGTSGGHEQY
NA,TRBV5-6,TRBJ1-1,ASSLRDSRVTEAF
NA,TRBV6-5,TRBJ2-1,AIEEGNEQF
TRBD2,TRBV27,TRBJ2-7,ASSLTSESSYEQY
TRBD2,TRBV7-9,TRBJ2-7,ASSLSSQRGYEQY
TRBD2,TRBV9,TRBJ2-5,ASSVASGGLETQY
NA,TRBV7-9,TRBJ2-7,ASSTRTEISYEQY
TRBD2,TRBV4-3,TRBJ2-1,ASSQAGRAYNEQF
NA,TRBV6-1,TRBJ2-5,ASSEGWVQETQY
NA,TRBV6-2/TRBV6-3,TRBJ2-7,ASSQDPYEQY
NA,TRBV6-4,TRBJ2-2,ASSDSDTGELF
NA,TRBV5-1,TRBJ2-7,ASSFGGLPSEQY
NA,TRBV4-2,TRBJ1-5,ASSQEWGASNQPQH
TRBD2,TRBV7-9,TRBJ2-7,ASSLAGGRSYEQY
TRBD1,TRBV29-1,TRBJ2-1,SVEDRGMFNEQF
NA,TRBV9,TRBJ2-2,ASSVEWGGELF
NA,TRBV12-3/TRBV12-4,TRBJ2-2,ASSPIDRFANTGELF
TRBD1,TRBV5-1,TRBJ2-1,ASSLGQGSDEQF
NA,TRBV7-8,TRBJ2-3,ASSLSAYLTDTQY
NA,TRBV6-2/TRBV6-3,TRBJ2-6,ASSYRVSGANVLT
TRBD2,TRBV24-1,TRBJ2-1,ATSDSPAGSMF
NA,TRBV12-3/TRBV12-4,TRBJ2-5,ASSFGEPETQY
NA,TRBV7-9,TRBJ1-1,ASSLAPGAGDTEAF
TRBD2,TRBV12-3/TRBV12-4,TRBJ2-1,ASTGLAGVYNEQF
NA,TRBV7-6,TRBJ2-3,ASSVTLGTPSTDTQY
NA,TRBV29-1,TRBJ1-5,SVEDSPGQPQH
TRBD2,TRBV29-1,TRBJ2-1,SVQVWGLAGSNEQF
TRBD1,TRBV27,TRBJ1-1,ASSLGTGGLTEAF
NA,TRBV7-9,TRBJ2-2,ASSLRGTNTGELF
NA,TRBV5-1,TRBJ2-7,ASSDPDGYYEQY
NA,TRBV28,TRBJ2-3,ASRVHTDTDTQY
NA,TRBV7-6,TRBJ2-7,ASSLDAGPTYEQY
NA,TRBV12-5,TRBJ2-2,ASGAPGNTGELF
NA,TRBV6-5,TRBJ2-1,ASSHRDRRNEQF
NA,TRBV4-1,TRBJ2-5,ASSRLGLGETQY
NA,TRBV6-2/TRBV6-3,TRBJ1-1,ASSYQGSNTEAF
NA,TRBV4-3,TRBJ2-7,ASSQDPGPSYEQY
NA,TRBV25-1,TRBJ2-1,ASSENGEQF
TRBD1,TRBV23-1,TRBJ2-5,ASSSWTGQIQETQY
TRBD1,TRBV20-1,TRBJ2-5,SARDDWTGGQETQY